This T cell receptor (beta chain) originates from a study of cytomegalovirus exposure and HLA in healthy donors. Study details: Within an early data release were 80 million to 90 million unique TCRs drawn from HLA-typed donors.

The PCR contained 60 Vbeta and 13 Jbeta primers. Measured with immunoSEQ multiplex PCR; TCRdb has only the in-frame clones, and not every one. The sample contains about 120,000 clones, approximately 8.6% of which appear only once. The study, taken as a whole, reports: Some V segments (TRBV6-2 and TRBV6-3 among them) were excluded as indistinguishable. In vitro, three CMV-associated chains proved specific for CMV antigens.

This CDR3 has 15 amino acids. Germline V gene lookup returns CDR1 SGHDN and CDR2 FVKESK. Trimming took 0 bases from V and 1 from J, leaving 9 bases between them. On this clone itself: Its specificity is not known. Within the sample, other DNA sequences also encode this same CDR3.

The sample taken for sequencing was PBMCs. This chain links TRBV14 with TRBJ1-1; D is ambiguous. The clonotype comes from a woman aged 40 to 50 in good health and CMV-seropositive. CDR3 protein: CASSQDLAGNTEAFF. CDR3 sequence (DNA): TGTGCCAGCAGCCAAGATCTGGCAGGGAACACTGAAGCTTTCTTT.